These 18 T cell receptor beta chains were all obtained from the same sample, sequenced in a study of T cell responses to AZD1222 COVID-19 vaccine. The protocol was immunoSEQ multiplex PCR, while the TCRdb copy is restricted to in-frame clones and leaves out a portion. The sample lists some 63,000 clones, about 79% occurring once. The sample consisted of peripheral blood, taken on day 0 of AZD1222 vaccination. All receptors derive from an adult in good health.

The V gene is TRBV9, the J gene TRBJ2-7, with TRBD1 identical over 9 bases. V lost 2 bases to trimming and J lost 5 bases; unmatched junction nucleotides: 5. This CDR3 comprises 14 residues. Germline CDR1 is SGDLS and CDR2 is YYNGEE. CDR3 amino acids: CASSVGTGINEQYF. CDR3 DNA sequence: TGTGCCAGCAGCGTTGGGACAGGGATAAACGAGCAGTACTTC. The variable domain in full, completed from reference TRBV9 and TRBJ2-7, reads DSGVTQTPKHLITATGQRVTLRCSPRSGDLSVYWYQQSLDQGLQFLIQYYNGEERAKGNILERFSAQQFPDLHSELNLSSLELGDSALYFCASSVGTGINEQYFGPGTRLTVT.

This clone turned up a few times. This chain uses TRBV11-2 with TRBJ1-1; 7 bases match TRBD1. The germline V gene has CDR1 SGHAT and CDR2 FQNNGV. With V trimmed by 8 bases and J by 2 bases, 11 bases remained unmatched. CDR3 length: 15 amino acids. Written as DNA, the CDR3 is TGTGCCAGCGTACAGGGACAGAGATTAAACACTGAAGCTTTCTTT. It encodes CASVQGQRLNTEAFF.

Of note for this clone: At the DNA level, this CDR3 is encoded by other sequences in the same sample as well. The genes are TRBV4-1 and TRBJ1-2; 7 bases match TRBD1. With 4 bases clipped from V and 5 bases from J, the junction kept 1 base outside the gene matches. This CDR3 is built from 12 residues. Per germline, CDR1 MGHRA and CDR2 YSYEKL. The CDR3: CASSPTGYGYTF. CDR3 DNA: TGCGCCAGCAGCCCGACAGGGTATGGCTACACCTTC.

The V gene is TRBV6-2 or TRBV6-3, the J gene TRBJ2-1; D may be TRBD2 (6 bases). The CDR3 contains 13 residues. V dropped 2 bases and J dropped 10 bases, with 12 bases sitting between them. Germline V gene data show CDR1 as MNHEY and CDR2 as SVGEGT. This CDR3 reads CASSYGGKQEQFF. CDR3 DNA: TGTGCCAGCAGTTACGGCGGGAAACAAGAGCAGTTCTTC.

The DNA for the CDR3 is TGTGCCAGCAGTTTAGGGACAGGGGGCAATCAGCCCCAGCATTTT. Translation gives CASSLGTGGNQPQHF. This rearrangement joins TRBV27 to TRBJ1-5; TRBD1 agrees at 10 bases. CDR3 length: 15 residues. Germline V gene data show CDR1 as MNHEY and CDR2 as SMNVEV (reference sequence). J gave up 2 bases and V 2 bases, and 0 bases lay outside the gene matches.

The V and J genes are TRBV29-1 and TRBJ2-2, with D maybe TRBD2 (6 bases). The CDR3 runs 16 residues. Germline CDR1 SQVTM, CDR2 ANQGSEA. With 5 bases removed from V and 4 bases from J, the gap between germline ends came to 20 bases. CDR3 residues: CSVREPGDISTGELFF. DNA for the CDR3: TGCAGCGTTCGGGAGCCGGGAGATATATCCACCGGGGAGCTGTTTTTT.

The chain joins TRBV4-3 to TRBJ2-2; TRBD2 might be the D (5 bases). V gave up 1 base and J gave up 6 bases, with 15 bases separating them. CDR1 is LGHNA, CDR2 YSLEER, per germline. The CDR3 runs to 16 residues. The CDR3 DNA sequence: TGCGCCAGCAGCCAAGGGGTTGGAGGAGGCGCCGGGGAGCTGTTTTTT. Amino acids: CASSQGVGGGAGELFF.

This chain uses TRBV12-3 or TRBV12-4 with TRBJ1-1; D remains ambiguous. Trimming took 5 bases from V and 5 from J, leaving 6 bases between them. CDR3 length: 11 amino acids. The CDR3 protein is CASSHRTEAFF. The CDR3 coding sequence is TGTGCCAGCAGTCACAGAACTGAAGCTTTCTTT.

The rearrangement joins TRBV9 to TRBJ1-6; 8 bases match TRBD1. Per germline, CDR1 SGDLS and CDR2 YYNGEE. The trim removed 3 bases at V and 7 bases at J, leaving 0 bases unmatched. This CDR3 is 13 amino acids long. The CDR3 sequence: CASSGQGNSPLHF. As DNA, the CDR3 is TGTGCCAGCAGCGGACAGGGGAATTCACCCCTCCACTTT.

This clone was observed once. This chain joins TRBV3-1 (or the pseudogene TRBV3-2) and TRBJ1-1, with TRBD1 matching 7 bases. Looked up from germline, CDR1 is LGHDT and CDR2 is YNNKEL (reference sequence). The CDR3 has 14 residues. Trimming at V came to 1 base and at J to 4 bases, leaving 3 bases not matched to a gene. CDR3 nucleotide sequence: TGTGCCAGCAGCCAAGTGGCAGGGGGCACTGAAGCTTTCTTT. It specifies CASSQVAGGTEAFF.

This clone came up once. The V call is TRBV7-7, the J call TRBJ2-3; D gene ambiguous. With 1 base removed from V and 2 bases from J, the gap between germline ends came to 13 bases. The CDR3 covers 16 residues. CDR1 SSHAT and CDR2 FNYEAQ come from the germline V gene (reference sequence). The CDR3 protein is CASSLGLMPNTDTQYF. The CDR3 nucleotides are TGTGCCAGCAGCTTAGGGTTAATGCCAAACACAGATACGCAGTATTTT. Complete variable domain (other parts from reference TRBV7-7 and TRBJ2-3): GAGVSQSPRYKVTKRGQDVTLRCDPISSHATLYWYQQALGQGPEFLTYFNYEAQPDKSGLPSDRFSAERPEGSISTLTIQRTEQRDSAMYRCASSLGLMPNTDTQYFGPGTRLTVL.

This clone was recorded at least ten times. The rearrangement links TRBV5-6 to TRBJ1-6; no clear D gene. This CDR3 spans 15 amino acids. Germline V gives CDR1 SGHDT, CDR2 YYEEEE. Trimming pared 0 bases from V and 5 bases from J, leaving 9 bases between. Written as DNA, the CDR3 is TGTGCCAGCAGCTTGGGGCGCAGGAATAATTCACCCCTCCACTTT. Translation gives CASSLGRRNNSPLHF.

The gene calls are TRBV24-1 and TRBJ2-7, with D possibly matching TRBD1 (5 bases). V was pared by 8 bases and J by 3 bases, with 13 bases between. Germline lookup yields CDR1 KGHDR and CDR2 SFDVKD. This CDR3 contains 13 residues. CDR3 in amino acids: CATKGAADYEQYV. DNA of the CDR3: TGTGCCACCAAAGGGGCTGCTGACTACGAGCAGTACGTC.

The chain combines TRBV2 with TRBJ1-5; D gene unclear. The V gene lost 6 bases and the J gene lost 6 bases, with 18 bases spanning the gap. This CDR3 has 15 amino acids. Germline values: CDR1 SNHLY, CDR2 FYNNEI. The CDR3 bases are TGTGCCAGCAGAGCTACCGGGAGCACGGGTCAGCCCCAGCATTTT. It encodes CASRATGSTGQPQHF. Supplemented by reference TRBV2 and TRBJ1-5, the full variable domain reads EPEVTQTPSHQVTQMGQEVILRCVPISNHLYFYWYRQILGQKVEFLVSFYNNEISEKSEIFDDQFSVERPDGSNFTLKIRSTKLEDSAMYFCASRATGSTGQPQHFGDGTRLSIL.

This clone was detected once. V gene TRBV5-1 combines with J gene TRBJ1-6; possible D gene TRBD1, 5 bases. V lost 2 bases and J 7 bases, leaving 13 bases between the germline ends. The CDR3 spans 15 residues. Germline V CDR1 and CDR2: SGHRS, YFSETQ. This chain's CDR3 is CASSFNSGGNSPLHF. The DNA of the CDR3 is TGCGCCAGCAGCTTTAACAGCGGGGGGAATTCACCCCTCCACTTT.

The chain couples TRBV7-9 to TRBJ2-5, with D perhaps assigned TRBD1 or TRBD2 (5 bases each). Germline CDR1 reads SEHNR; CDR2 reads FQNEAQ (reference sequence). Deletions cut 4 bases from V and 5 bases from J, with 14 bases between. This CDR3 is built from 14 residues. This CDR3 reads CASSSYGATETQYF. In DNA form, the CDR3 reads TGTGCCAGCAGCTCGTACGGGGCAACGGAGACCCAGTACTTC. Full variable domain (remainder filled in from reference TRBV7-9 and TRBJ2-5): DTGVSQNPRHKITKRGQNVTFRCDPISEHNRLYWYRQTLGQGPEFLTYFQNEAQLEKSRLLSDRFSAERPKGSFSTLEIQRTEQGDSAMYLCASSSYGATETQYFGPGTRLLVL.

This chain connects TRBV30 to TRBJ1-1; 7 bases agree with TRBD1. V lost 4 bases, J lost 14 bases, and 16 bases stayed unmatched. The germline V gene encodes CDR1 GTSNPN and CDR2 SVGIG (reference sequence). The CDR3 is made up of 13 amino acids. The CDR3 DNA sequence: TGTGCCTGGACACCTGATGGACAGGTTCCATCGTTCTTT. This translates into CAWTPDGQVPSFF.

V usage is TRBV18 and J usage is TRBJ2-1, with 7 bases lining up with TRBD1. Germline trimming cut 0 bases from V and 4 bases from J; bases unmatched to any gene: 12. Germline-derived CDR1 and CDR2 are KGHSH and LQKENI. CDR3 length: 18 residues. The CDR3 DNA follows: TGTGCCAGCTCACCACCGGACGGCAGGGGGTTTGAATACAATGAGCAGTTCTTC. Translation: CASSPPDGRGFEYNEQFF.